The 17 T cell receptor beta chains below all came from one sample that was sequenced in a study of cytomegalovirus exposure and HLA in healthy donors. 13 Jbeta primers and 60 Vbeta primers were used for the PCR. Generated by immunoSEQ multiplex PCR, the TCRdb table keeps only in-frame clones and is missing some. The sample consists of 90,000 or so clones, 69% of them appearing once. The sample comprised PBMCs. The receptors derive from a man in his forties or fifties in good health and CMV-seronegative.

The gene calls are TRBV29-1 and TRBJ1-3; 8 nucleotides line up with TRBD1. CDR1 SQVTM and CDR2 ANQGSEA come from the germline V gene. Losses at the gene ends were 4 bases for V and 2 bases for J; bases not matched to a gene: 1. The length of the CDR3 is 13 residues. CDR3 sequence (DNA): TGCAGCGTTGCGGACAGGGCTGGAAACACCATATATTTT. Translated: CSVADRAGNTIYF. Drawing the rest from reference TRBV29-1 and TRBJ1-3, the complete variable domain is SAVISQKPSRDICQRGTSLTIQCQVDSQVTMMFWYRQQPGQSLTLIATANQGSEATYESGFVIDKFPISRPNLTFSTLTVSNMSPEDSSIYLCSVADRAGNTIYFGEGSWLTVV.

The chain couples TRBV7-6 to TRBJ2-5, with 10 bases fitting TRBD1. V dropped 5 bases and J dropped 5; count of bases not matched to a gene: 14. This CDR3 contains 17 residues. CDR1 is SGHVS, CDR2 FNYEAQ, per germline. CDR3 DNA: TGTGCCAGCAGCCTCCCGGGCGGGGGACAGGGGAGGGAGACCCAGTACTTC. Translated: CASSLPGGGQGRETQYF.

The chain links TRBV11-3 to TRBJ2-1, with 8 bases aligning to TRBD2. The ends lost 6 bases at V and 3 bases at J; junction bases unmatched: 10. This CDR3 region has 16 residues. Germline V gene sequence: CDR1 SGHNT, CDR2 YENEEA. CDR3 protein: CASRRRTSGNYNEQFF. As DNA, the CDR3 is TGTGCCAGCAGAAGACGCACTAGCGGTAACTACAATGAGCAGTTCTTC.

J is TRBJ2-3 and V is TRBV21-1; the table calls TRBD2, which could not be checked here. TRBV21-1 is a listed pseudogene. CDR3 size: 16 residues. The CDR3 sequence is CASSKVRVNNTDTQYF. The CDR3 DNA follows: TGTGCCAGCAGCAAAGTGCGTGTGAATAACACAGATACGCAGTATTTT.

The V call is TRBV5-1, the J call TRBJ2-2, with 9 positions matching TRBD2. Looked up from germline, CDR1 is SGHRS and CDR2 is YFSETQ. V gave up 5 bases and J gave up 3 bases; unmatched junction bases: 8. This CDR3 region has 16 residues. CDR3 protein: CASSLPSGTDTGELFF. The CDR3 coding sequence is TGCGCCAGCAGTTTACCTAGCGGGACGGACACCGGGGAGCTGTTTTTT.

This clone showed up just once. The chain has TRBV6-5 and TRBJ2-6; the D gene is possibly TRBD1 (5 bases). This CDR3 has 15 amino acids. V lost 10 bases to trimming and J lost 2 bases, with 15 bases between them. Germline V gene sequence: CDR1 MNHEY, CDR2 SVGAGI. The CDR3 DNA reads as TGTGCCACCAGAAAGATCAGGGCTGGGGCCAACGTCCTGACTTTC. Translating it yields CATRKIRAGANVLTF.

The chain employs TRBV6-5 and TRBJ2-1, with 13 bases identical to TRBD2. V trimming: 6 bases; J trimming: 4 bases; junction bases outside the gene matches: 3. Germline V lookup: CDR1 MNHEY, CDR2 SVGAGI. The CDR3 has 15 residues. In DNA form, the CDR3 reads TGTGCCAGCAGATGGGGACTAGCGGGATACAATGAGCAGTTCTTC. Translated: CASRWGLAGYNEQFF.

DNA for the CDR3: TGTGCCAGCAGTCCTGGGACAGCTCACACTGAAGCTTTCTTT. Its translation is CASSPGTAHTEAFF. The genes are TRBV6-5 and TRBJ1-1; 7 nucleotides match TRBD1. This CDR3 has 14 residues. Trimming cost V 5 bases and J 3 bases; bases outside gene matches: 6. Germline lookup yields CDR1 MNHEY and CDR2 SVGAGI.

This clone was seen only once. This sequence joins TRBV28 and TRBJ2-2, with TRBD1 matching 10 bases. V shed 6 bases, J shed 3 bases, and the junction held 4 bases outside the gene matches. CDR3 length equals 15 residues. Germline CDR1 reads MDHEN; CDR2 reads SYDVKM. CDR3 coding DNA: TGTGCCAGCAGCACTGGGACAGGGGACACCGGGGAGCTGTTTTTT. It specifies CASSTGTGDTGELFF.

The V and J genes are TRBV4-2 and TRBJ2-1, with 11 bases that match TRBD2. The CDR3 is 15 amino acids. J lost 10 bases, V lost 5 bases, and 10 bases had no gene match. CDR1 and CDR2 (germline): LGHNA, YNFKEQ. In DNA, the CDR3 is TGTGCCAGCAGCGCTCTAGCGGGAGGATCACGGGAGCAGTTCTTC. Translation: CASSALAGGSREQFF.

This clone was recorded a few times. The gene calls are TRBV6-1 and TRBJ2-3, with D tentatively TRBD1 (6 bases). The CDR3 totals 15 residues. V lost 6 bases to trimming and J lost 4 bases, with 17 bases between them. The germline V gene encodes CDR1 MNHNS and CDR2 SASEGT. In nucleotides, the CDR3 is TGTGCCAGCAGCGGGACGGACAGAAAGTCAGATACGCAGTATTTT. Encoded protein: CASSGTDRKSDTQYF.

V gene TRBV29-1 combines with J gene TRBJ2-2, with 11 bases identical to TRBD2. The CDR3 runs 16 residues. V shed 3 bases, J shed 4 bases, and the junction held 7 bases outside the gene matches. CDR1 and CDR2 (germline): SQVTM, ANQGSEA. The CDR3 coding sequence is TGCAGCGTTGAGAAACTAGCGGGAGTTGGCACCGGGGAGCTGTTTTTT. This gives the protein CSVEKLAGVGTGELFF.

This clone appeared a few times. The V gene is TRBV18, the J gene TRBJ1-3; TRBD1 is a possible D gene (6 bases). Germline CDR1 and CDR2: KGHSH and LQKENI. This CDR3 spans 16 amino acids. V was cut by 3 bases and J by 2 bases, with 14 bases left in between. The CDR3 region has the DNA TGTGCCAGCTCACCTTCCCAGGGGTTCGCTGGAAACACCATATATTTT. Translating gives CASSPSQGFAGNTIYF.

J is TRBJ2-2 and V is TRBV19; TRBD2 aligns across 11 bases. Germline loops: CDR1 LNHDA, CDR2 SQIVND (reference sequence). The length of the CDR3 is 16 residues. V shed 8 bases and J 1 base; nucleotides not matched to a gene: 6. CDR3 DNA: TGTGCCAGTGTTCCCCTAGCGGGGGGGAACACCGGGGAGCTGTTTTTT. Residues: CASVPLAGGNTGELFF.

This clone has only one observation. Other DNA sequences in this specimen translate into the identical CDR3. This sequence joins TRBV5-1 and TRBJ2-3, with 8 bases matching TRBD2. With 0 bases clipped from V and 7 bases from J, the junction kept 4 bases outside the gene matches. Germline V gene data show CDR1 as SGHRS and CDR2 as YFSETQ. The CDR3 spans 14 residues. The CDR3 region is CASSLEGLDNTQYF. In DNA, the CDR3 is TGCGCCAGCAGCTTGGAGGGACTAGATAATACGCAGTATTTT.

The chain uses TRBV30 and TRBJ1-2; no firm D call. V lost 8 bases and J 0 bases, leaving 19 bases between the germline ends. This CDR3 is 15 amino acids long. CDR1 and CDR2 (germline): GTSNPN, SVGIG (reference sequence). The CDR3 DNA follows: TGTGCCAGCTTCTTTAGAGAGGAGACTAACTATGGCTACACCTTC. Its protein is CASFFREETNYGYTF.

This chain connects TRBV4-3 to TRBJ2-7, with 9 bases lining up with TRBD2. This CDR3 has 13 residues. V gave up 2 bases and J gave up 7 bases; unmatched junction bases: 3. The germline V gene encodes CDR1 LGHNA and CDR2 YSLEER. CDR3 in amino acids: CASSQMAGGEQYF. CDR3 nucleotides: TGCGCCAGCAGCCAAATGGCGGGGGGGGAGCAGTACTTC.